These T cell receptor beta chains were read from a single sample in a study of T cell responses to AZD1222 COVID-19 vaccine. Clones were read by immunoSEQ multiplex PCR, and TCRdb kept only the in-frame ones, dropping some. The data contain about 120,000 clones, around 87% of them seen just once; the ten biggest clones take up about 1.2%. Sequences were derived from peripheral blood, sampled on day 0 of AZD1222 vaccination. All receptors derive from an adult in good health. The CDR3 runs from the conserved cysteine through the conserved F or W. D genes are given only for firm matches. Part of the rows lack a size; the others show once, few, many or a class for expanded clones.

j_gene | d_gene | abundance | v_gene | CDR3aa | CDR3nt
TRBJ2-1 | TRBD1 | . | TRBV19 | CASMRDRAVDEQFF | TGTGCCAGTATGAGGGACAGGGCGGTTGATGAGCAGTTCTTC
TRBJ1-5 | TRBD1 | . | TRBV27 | CASSFGTAVGPQHF | TGTGCCAGCAGCTTCGGGACAGCCGTGGGGCCCCAGCATTTT
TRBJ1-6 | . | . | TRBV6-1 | CASSEGPPYNSPLHF | TGTGCCAGCAGTGAAGGGCCGCCCTATAATTCACCCCTCCACTTT
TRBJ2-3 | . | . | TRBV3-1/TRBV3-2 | CASSQEWKVRDTQYF | TGTGCCAGCAGCCAAGAATGGAAGGTTCGGGATACGCAGTATTTT
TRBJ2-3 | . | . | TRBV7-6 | CASTRAPGVADTQYF | TGTGCCAGCACCCGAGCCCCCGGGGTGGCAGATACGCAGTATTTT
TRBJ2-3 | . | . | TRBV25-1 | CASSDTGTDTQYF | TGTGCCAGCAGTGACACCGGCACAGATACGCAGTATTTT
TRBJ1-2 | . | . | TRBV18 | CASSRTGEGPRFVYGYTF | TGTGCCAGCTCACGTACCGGCGAGGGGCCAAGGTTCGTCTATGGCTACACCTTC
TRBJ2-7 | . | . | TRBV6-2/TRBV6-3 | CASSDRLYEQYF | TGTGCCAGCAGCGACAGGCTCTACGAGCAGTACTTC
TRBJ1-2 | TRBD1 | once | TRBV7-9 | CASSHSTGVHGYTF | TGTGCCAGCAGCCATTCGACAGGGGTGCATGGCTACACCTTC
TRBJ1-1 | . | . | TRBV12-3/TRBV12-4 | CASSLSLTGEAFF | TGTGCCAGCAGTTTGTCCCTTACGGGTGAAGCTTTCTTT
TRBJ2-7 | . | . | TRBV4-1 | CASSQGPAVANYEQYF | TGCGCCAGCAGCCAGGGACCGGCAGTTGCGAACTACGAGCAGTACTTC
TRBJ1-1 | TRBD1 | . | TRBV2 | CASSYRGGTEAFF | TGTGCCAGCAGTTACAGGGGAGGAACTGAAGCTTTCTTT
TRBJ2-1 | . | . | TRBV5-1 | CASSLAGPPQEQFF | TGCGCCAGCAGCTTGGCCGGGCCCCCTCAGGAGCAGTTCTTC
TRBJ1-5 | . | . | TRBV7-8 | CASSLATGWGNQPQHF | TGTGCCAGCAGCTTAGCAACCGGGTGGGGCAATCAGCCCCAGCATTTT
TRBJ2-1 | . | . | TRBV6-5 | CAGCTGNSYNEQFF | TGTGCCGGATGTACAGGGAATTCCTACAATGAGCAGTTCTTC
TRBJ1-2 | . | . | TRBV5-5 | CASSGDYGYTF | TGTGCCAGCAGCGGGGACTATGGCTACACCTTC
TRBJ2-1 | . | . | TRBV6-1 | CASSEAAGSSYNEQFF | TGTGCCAGCAGTGAAGCGGCCGGGAGCTCCTACAATGAGCAGTTCTTC
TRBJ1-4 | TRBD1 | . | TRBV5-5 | CASSQGQVNEKLFF | TGTGCCAGCAGCCAGGGACAGGTTAACGAAAAACTGTTTTTT
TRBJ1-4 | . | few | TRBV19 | CASSRAGSVNKEKLFF | TGTGCCAGTAGTAGGGCTGGGAGCGTGAATAAGGAAAAACTGTTTTTT
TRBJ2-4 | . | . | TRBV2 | CASSEFQGLAKNIQYF | TGTGCCAGCAGTGAATTTCAGGGTTTAGCCAAAAACATTCAGTACTTC
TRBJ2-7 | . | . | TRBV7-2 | CASSPGIAYEQYF | TGTGCCAGCAGCCCAGGGATCGCCTACGAGCAGTACTTC
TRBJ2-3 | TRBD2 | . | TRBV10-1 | CASSESSGGRGDTQYF | TGCGCCAGCAGTGAGTCTAGCGGGGGGAGGGGAGATACGCAGTATTTT
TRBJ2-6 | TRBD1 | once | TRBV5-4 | CASSKRQGAVSGANVLTF | TGTGCCAGCAGCAAGCGACAGGGGGCGGTCTCTGGGGCCAACGTCCTGACTTTC
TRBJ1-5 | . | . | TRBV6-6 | CASSYAERGSNQPQHF | TGTGCCAGCAGTTACGCCGAGAGGGGTAGCAATCAGCCCCAGCATTTT
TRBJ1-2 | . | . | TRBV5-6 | CASSFGLLYGYTF | TGTGCCAGCAGCTTTGGGCTTCTCTATGGCTACACCTTC
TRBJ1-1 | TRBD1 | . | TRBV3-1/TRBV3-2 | CASSQGTGGAFF | TGTGCCAGCAGCCAAGGGACAGGGGGAGCTTTCTTT
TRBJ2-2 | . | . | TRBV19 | CACKTVAAGTGELFF | TGTGCCTGCAAGACAGTTGCCGCCGGCACCGGGGAGCTGTTTTTT
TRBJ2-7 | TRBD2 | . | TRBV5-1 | CASSSRSGGYEQYF | TGCGCCAGCAGCTCAAGGAGCGGGGGCTACGAGCAGTACTTC
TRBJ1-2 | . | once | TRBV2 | CASSVRGSPTLSNYGYTF | TGTGCCAGCAGTGTTCGGGGGAGCCCAACTCTTTCTAACTATGGCTACACCTTC
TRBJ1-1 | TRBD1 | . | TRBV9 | CASSVTPLTGGTEAFF | TGTGCCAGCAGCGTAACCCCCTTGACAGGGGGGACTGAAGCTTTCTTT
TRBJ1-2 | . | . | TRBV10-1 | CASSESIGLGLGGYTF | TGCGCCAGCAGTGAGTCGATCGGGCTGGGGCTTGGAGGCTACACCTTC
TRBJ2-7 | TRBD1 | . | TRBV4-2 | CASSPRQGTNYEQYF | TGTGCCAGCAGCCCCAGACAGGGGACCAACTACGAGCAGTACTTC
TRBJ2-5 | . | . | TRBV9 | CASSVAGRSQETQYF | TGTGCCAGCAGCGTAGCGGGGAGGTCGCAAGAGACCCAGTACTTC
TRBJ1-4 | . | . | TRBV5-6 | CASSSRTKYEF | TGTGCCAGCAGCTCCAGGACCAAATACGAATTT
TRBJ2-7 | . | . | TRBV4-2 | CASSHSGSYEQYF | TGTGCCAGCAGCCATAGCGGTTCCTACGAGCAGTACTTC
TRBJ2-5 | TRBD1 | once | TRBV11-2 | CASSVWDSTQETQYF | TGTGCCAGCAGCGTTTGGGACAGTACTCAAGAGACCCAGTACTTC
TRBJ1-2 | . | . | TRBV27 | CASRSRSGGYTF | TGTGCCAGCAGGAGTCGATCGGGGGGCTACACCTTC
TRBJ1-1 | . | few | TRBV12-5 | CASGLRGPEAFF | TGTGCTAGTGGTTTGCGAGGCCCTGAAGCTTTCTTT
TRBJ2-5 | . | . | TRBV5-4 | CASSFPSGAQETQYF | TGTGCCAGCAGCTTCCCTTCAGGGGCACAAGAGACCCAGTACTTC
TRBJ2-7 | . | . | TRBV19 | CASSFSGSYEQYF | TGTGCCAGTAGTTTTTCAGGGAGCTACGAGCAGTACTTC
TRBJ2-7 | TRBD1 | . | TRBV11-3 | CASSPDRGVNEQYF | TGTGCCAGCAGCCCGGACAGGGGGGTGAACGAGCAGTACTTC
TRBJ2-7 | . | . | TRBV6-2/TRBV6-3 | CASSDSYEQYF | TGTGCCAGCAGTGACAGCTACGAGCAGTACTTC
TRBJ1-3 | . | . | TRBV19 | CASSISTGAGNTIYF | TGTGCCAGTAGTATTTCCACAGGAGCTGGAAACACCATATATTTT
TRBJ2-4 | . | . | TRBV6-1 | CASSEMEEGSKNIQYF | TGTGCCAGCAGTGAAATGGAGGAGGGCTCCAAAAACATTCAGTACTTC
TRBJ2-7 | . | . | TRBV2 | CASSEWPYEQYF | TGTGCCAGCAGTGAATGGCCCTACGAGCAGTACTTC